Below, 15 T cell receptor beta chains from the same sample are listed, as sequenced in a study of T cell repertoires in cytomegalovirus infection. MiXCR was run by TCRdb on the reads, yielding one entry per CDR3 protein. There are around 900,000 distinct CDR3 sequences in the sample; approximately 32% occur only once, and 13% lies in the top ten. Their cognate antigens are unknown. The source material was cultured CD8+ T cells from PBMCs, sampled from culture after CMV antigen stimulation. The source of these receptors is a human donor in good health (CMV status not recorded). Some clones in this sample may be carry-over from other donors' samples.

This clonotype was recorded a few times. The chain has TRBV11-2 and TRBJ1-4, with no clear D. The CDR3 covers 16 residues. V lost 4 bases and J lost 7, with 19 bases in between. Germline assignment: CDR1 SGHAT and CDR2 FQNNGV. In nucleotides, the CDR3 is TGTGCCAGCAGCTCTTCCACGGGGTTAGAGGGTGAAAAACTGTTTTTT. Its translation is CASSSSTGLEGEKLFF. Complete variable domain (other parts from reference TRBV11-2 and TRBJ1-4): EAGVAQSPRYKIIEKRQSVAFWCNPISGHATLYWYQQILGQGPKLLIQFQNNGVVDDSQLPKDRFSAERLKGVDSTLKIQPAKLEDSAVYLCASSSSTGLEGEKLFFGSGTQLSVL.

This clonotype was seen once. CDR3 residues: CASSFLAGGPEEQFF. CDR3 DNA sequence: TGTGCCAGCAGCTTTCTAGCGGGGGGGCCAGAAGAGCAGTTCTTC. The chain carries TRBV5-4 and TRBJ2-1; 12 bases map to TRBD2. Losses at the gene ends were 2 bases for V and 10 bases for J; bases not matched to a gene: 7. CDR1 and CDR2 (germline): SGHNT, YYREEE (reference sequence). The CDR3 loop spans 15 amino acids.

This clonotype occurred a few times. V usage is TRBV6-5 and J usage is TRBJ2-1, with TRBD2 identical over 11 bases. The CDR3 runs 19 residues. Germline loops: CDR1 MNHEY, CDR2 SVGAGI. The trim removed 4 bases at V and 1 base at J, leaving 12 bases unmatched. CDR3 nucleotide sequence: TGTGCCAGCAGTTTCTCGACTAGCGGGACACGGACGTCCTACAATGAGCAGTTCTTC. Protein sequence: CASSFSTSGTRTSYNEQFF.

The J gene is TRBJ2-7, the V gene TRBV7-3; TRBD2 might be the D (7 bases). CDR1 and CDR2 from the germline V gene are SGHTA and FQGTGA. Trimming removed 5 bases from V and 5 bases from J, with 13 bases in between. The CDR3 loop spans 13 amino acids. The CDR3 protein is CASSPIGGDEQYV. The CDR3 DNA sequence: TGTGCCAGCAGCCCTATAGGGGGGGACGAGCAGTACGTC.

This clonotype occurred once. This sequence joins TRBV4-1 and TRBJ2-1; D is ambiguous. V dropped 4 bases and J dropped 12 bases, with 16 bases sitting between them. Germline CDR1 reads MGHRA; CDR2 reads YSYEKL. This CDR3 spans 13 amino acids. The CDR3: CASSLGAVQRQFF. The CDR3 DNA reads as TGCGCCAGCAGCCTAGGTGCGGTCCAACGGCAGTTCTTC.

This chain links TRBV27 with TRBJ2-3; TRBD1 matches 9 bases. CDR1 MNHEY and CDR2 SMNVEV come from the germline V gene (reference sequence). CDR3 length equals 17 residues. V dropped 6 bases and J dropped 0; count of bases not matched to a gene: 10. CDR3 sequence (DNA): TGTGCCAGCAGCCATAGGCCGACAGGGGGTAGCACAGATACGCAGTATTTT. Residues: CASSHRPTGGSTDTQYF.

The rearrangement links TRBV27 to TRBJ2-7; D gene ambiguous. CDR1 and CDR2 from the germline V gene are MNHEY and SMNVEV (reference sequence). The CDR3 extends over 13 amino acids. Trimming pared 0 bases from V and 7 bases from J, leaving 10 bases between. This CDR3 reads CASSLSGQREQYF. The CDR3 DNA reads TGTGCCAGCAGTTTATCTGGCCAACGAGAGCAGTACTTC.

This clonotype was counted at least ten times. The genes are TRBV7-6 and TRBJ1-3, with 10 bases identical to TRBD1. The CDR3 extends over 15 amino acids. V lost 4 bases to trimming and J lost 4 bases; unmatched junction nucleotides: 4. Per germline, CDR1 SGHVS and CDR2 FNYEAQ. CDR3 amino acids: CASSSPGQGGNTIYF. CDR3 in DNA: TGTGCCAGCAGCTCGCCGGGACAGGGGGGAAACACCATATATTTT.

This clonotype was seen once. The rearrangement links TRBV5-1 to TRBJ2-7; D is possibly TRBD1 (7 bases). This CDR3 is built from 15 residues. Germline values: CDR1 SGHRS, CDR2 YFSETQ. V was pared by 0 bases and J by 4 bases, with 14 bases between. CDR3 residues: CASSLGLGTEYEQYV. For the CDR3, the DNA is TGCGCCAGCAGCTTGGGACTAGGGACAGAGTACGAGCAGTACGTC.

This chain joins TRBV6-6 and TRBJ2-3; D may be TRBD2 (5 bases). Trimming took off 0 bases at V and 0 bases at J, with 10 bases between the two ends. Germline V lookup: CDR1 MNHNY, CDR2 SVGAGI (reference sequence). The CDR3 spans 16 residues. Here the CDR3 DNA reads TGTGCCAGCAGTTACTCTTGGAGCGGAAGCACAGATACGCAGTATTTT. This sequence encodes CASSYSWSGSTDTQYF.

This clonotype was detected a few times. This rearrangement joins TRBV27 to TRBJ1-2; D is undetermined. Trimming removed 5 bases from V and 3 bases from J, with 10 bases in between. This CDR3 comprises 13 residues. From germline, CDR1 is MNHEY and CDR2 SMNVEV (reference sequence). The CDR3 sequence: CASSPGSHYGYTF. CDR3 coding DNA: TGTGCCAGCAGTCCGGGCAGCCACTATGGCTACACCTTC.

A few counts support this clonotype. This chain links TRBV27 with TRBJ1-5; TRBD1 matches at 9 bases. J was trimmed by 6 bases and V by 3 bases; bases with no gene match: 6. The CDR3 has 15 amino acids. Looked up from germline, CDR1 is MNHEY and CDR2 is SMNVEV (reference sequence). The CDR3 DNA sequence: TGTGCCAGCAGTTTCGGGACAGGGACGGGTCAGCCCCAGCATTTT. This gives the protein CASSFGTGTGQPQHF.

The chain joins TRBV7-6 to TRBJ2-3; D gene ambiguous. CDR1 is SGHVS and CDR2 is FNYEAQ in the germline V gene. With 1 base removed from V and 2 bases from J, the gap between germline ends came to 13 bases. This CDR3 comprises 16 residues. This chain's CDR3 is CASSLEIVGYTDTQYF. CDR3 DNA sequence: TGTGCCAGCAGCTTAGAAATAGTGGGATACACAGATACGCAGTATTTT.

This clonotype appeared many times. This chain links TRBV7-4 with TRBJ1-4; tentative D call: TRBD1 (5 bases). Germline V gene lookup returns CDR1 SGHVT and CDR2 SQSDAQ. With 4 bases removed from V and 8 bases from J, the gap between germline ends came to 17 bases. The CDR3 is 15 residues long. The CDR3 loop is CASSSKVREDEKLFF. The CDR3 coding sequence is TGTGCCAGCAGCTCCAAGGTCAGGGAGGACGAAAAACTGTTTTTT. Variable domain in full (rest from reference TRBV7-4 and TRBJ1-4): GAGVSQSPRYKVAKRGRDVALRCDSISGHVTLYWYRQTLGQGSEVLTYSQSDAQRDKSGRPSGRFSAERPERSVSTLKIQRTEQGDSAVYLCASSSKVREDEKLFFGSGTQLSVL.

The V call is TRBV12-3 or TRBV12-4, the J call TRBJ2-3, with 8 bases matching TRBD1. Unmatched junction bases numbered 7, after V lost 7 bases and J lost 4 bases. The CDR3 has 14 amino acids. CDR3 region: CASINRGSADTQYF. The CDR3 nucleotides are TGTGCCAGCATCAACAGGGGGAGCGCAGATACGCAGTATTTT.